The 3 T cell receptor beta chains reported below all come from one sample, sequenced in a study of T cells in localized non-small cell lung cancer. Data came from immunoSEQ multiplex PCR; TCRdb stores just in-frame clones and leaves some out. Of approximately 3,100 clones in the sample, over 25% were seen once. The sequences come from lung tumor tissue, collected before any cancer treatment. The origin of the receptors is a man aged 40-75 years with stage III lung adenocarcinoma.

This clone was counted only a few times. The chain uses TRBV19 and TRBJ1-1; 7 positions match TRBD1. The CDR3 runs 15 residues. V dropped 8 bases and J dropped 1; count of bases not matched to a gene: 10. Germline CDR1 LNHDA, CDR2 SQIVND (reference sequence). CDR3 in DNA: TGTGCCAGTTCCGGGACAGACCTGACGAACACTGAAGCTTTCTTT. Translating it yields CASSGTDLTNTEAFF.

This clone was recorded a few times. This chain joins TRBV19 and TRBJ1-2; D remains unclear. Per germline, CDR1 LNHDA and CDR2 SQIVND (reference sequence). There are 15 residues in the CDR3. The ends were cut back, 7 bases at V and 4 bases at J, with 19 bases in the middle. The CDR3 here is CASTGSAQPSYGYTF. In DNA form, the CDR3 reads TGTGCCAGTACGGGCAGCGCTCAACCTTCCTATGGCTACACCTTC.

This clone has only a few counts. The chain is built from TRBV28 and TRBJ1-2; no reliable D call. The CDR3 runs 12 residues. CDR1 and CDR2 from the germline V gene are MDHEN and SYDVKM. Trimming shortened V by 6 bases and J by 8 bases, and 13 bases separated the two germline ends. CDR3 DNA sequence: TGTGCCAGCAGGCAAGGGTTGCGGGGCTACACCTTC. It is translated as CASRQGLRGYTF.